This TCR beta chain was obtained from a study of blood T cell repertoires in COVID-19. Study details: Acute and convalescent COVID-19 samples came from the United States, Italy and Spain. Sample material is recorded as cDNA or gDNA derived from T cells, B-cell-depleted T cells, or PBMCs.

Per the original data handling: It was from reference gene primer amplification that nucleated cell counts were estimated. TCRdb's copy holds only in-frame clones and misses some; the assay was immunoSEQ multiplex PCR. The DNA gave D and trimming, while V, J and clone size come from that table. The sample yields 250,000 to 300,000 clones, roughly 88% seen once. The CDR3 sequence is 15 residues long. The V and J ends lost 5 bases and 0 bases respectively, with 11 bases between them. Germline V lookup: CDR1 SEHNR, CDR2 FQNEAQ (reference sequence). The specimen was peripheral blood. This clonotype was obtained from a woman in her 30s with active or convalescent COVID-19. The chain carries TRBV7-9 and TRBJ1-3; a weak D match, TRBD1 (6 bases). CDR3 in DNA: TGTGCCAGCAGCCGAGGGGGTAGCTCTGGAAACACCATATATTTT. Translated: CASSRGGSSGNTIYF.